Following are 27 T cell receptor beta chains from one sample sequenced in a study of T cell repertoires in cytomegalovirus infection. TCRdb ran MiXCR on the reads and lists one entry per CDR3 protein. The data show roughly 990,000 distinct CDR3 sequences, around 29% seen once. These receptors have no known antigen. Specimen: cultured CD8+ T cells from PBMCs, collected from culture after CMV antigen stimulation. The receptor set was obtained from a human donor in good health (CMV status not recorded). Some clones in this sample may be carry-over from other donors' samples.

The rearrangement links TRBV27 to TRBJ2-1, with a possible D match to TRBD2 (6 bases). V lost 6 bases to trimming and J lost 7 bases, with 22 bases between them. The CDR3 has 16 residues. Germline CDR1 and CDR2: MNHEY and SMNVEV (reference sequence). This CDR3 is CASSTRGDLKWNEQFF. The CDR3 DNA is TGTGCCAGCAGCACGCGCGGGGACTTGAAATGGAATGAGCAGTTCTTC.

This clonotype was recorded a few times. The chain carries TRBV28 and TRBJ2-3; 11 bases agree with TRBD2. Germline assignment: CDR1 MDHEN and CDR2 SYDVKM. With V trimmed by 8 bases and J by 5 bases, 9 bases remained unmatched. The CDR3 totals 15 residues. Here the CDR3 DNA reads TGTGCCAGCGGGGTAGCGGGGGGGCCTGGAGATACGCAGTATTTT. Encoded protein: CASGVAGGPGDTQYF. Filled out from reference TRBV28 and TRBJ2-3, the complete variable domain reads DVKVTQSSRYLVKRTGEKVFLECVQDMDHENMFWYRQDPGLGLRLIYFSYDVKMKEKGDIPEGYSVSREKKERFSLILESASTNQTSMYLCASGVAGGPGDTQYFGPGTRLTVL.

This chain joins TRBV6-1 and TRBJ2-7, with TRBD1 matching over 8 bases. The junction had 9 bases not matched to a gene; V was cut back by 5 bases and J by 3 bases. CDR3 length: 15 residues. In germline, CDR1 is MNHNS, CDR2 SASEGT. CDR3 in amino acids: CASSSPTGELYEQYF. The CDR3 DNA follows: TGTGCCAGCAGTTCTCCGACAGGGGAACTCTACGAGCAGTACTTC.

J is TRBJ2-3 and V is TRBV5-6, with D possibly matching TRBD1 (5 bases). Germline CDR1 is SGHDT and CDR2 is YYEEEE. V was cut by 3 bases and J by 6 bases, with 14 bases left in between. The CDR3 is made up of 14 amino acids. CDR3 amino acids: CASSWGRGSDTQYF. The CDR3 DNA is TGTGCCAGCAGCTGGGGCCGCGGTTCCGATACGCAGTATTTT.

The sample holds a few counts of this clonotype. The chain is built from TRBV20-1 and TRBJ2-7; no clear D gene. The length of the CDR3 is 14 residues. From germline, CDR1 is DFQATT and CDR2 SNEGSKA (reference sequence). Trimming removed 0 bases from V and 6 bases from J, with 15 bases in between. CDR3 bases: TGCAGTGCTAGAGATCAACGGAGACCGTTCGAGCAGTACGTC. Translated: CSARDQRRPFEQYV.

This clonotype has just a few counts. The chain joins TRBV6-1 to TRBJ2-1; D unresolved. Between the trimmed V and J ends, which lost 1 base and 8 bases, there was a span of 9 bases. The CDR3 is 13 amino acids. Germline V gene sequence: CDR1 MNHNS, CDR2 SASEGT. CDR3 residues: CASSEVGLDEQFF. The CDR3 bases are TGTGCCAGCAGTGAAGTGGGCTTGGATGAGCAGTTCTTC.

The genes are TRBV12-3 or TRBV12-4 and TRBJ2-7, with D maybe TRBD1 (6 bases). V was pared by 6 bases and J by 4 bases, with 13 bases between. CDR3 size: 13 residues. This CDR3 is CASSWGTKYEQYF. The CDR3 DNA sequence: TGTGCCAGCAGCTGGGGGACAAAGTACGAGCAGTACTTC.

This clonotype was counted a few times. This chain joins TRBV5-6 and TRBJ1-2, with D unclear. The CDR3 length is 13 residues. Between the trimmed V and J ends, which lost 4 bases and 8 bases, there was a span of 15 bases. Germline loops: CDR1 SGHDT, CDR2 YYEEEE. The CDR3 loop reads CASSEGGRRGYTF. The DNA for the CDR3 is TGTGCCAGCAGCGAGGGAGGGCGACGAGGCTACACCTTC. Full variable domain (missing parts from reference TRBV5-6 and TRBJ1-2): DAGVTQSPTHLIKTRGQQVTLRCSPKSGHDTVSWYQQALGQGPQFIFQYYEEEERQRGNFPDRFSGHQFPNYSSELNVNALLLGDSALYLCASSEGGRRGYTFGSGTRLTVV.

This CDR3 is CASSLGQGTNEKLFF. The DNA for the CDR3 is TGTGCCAGCAGCTTAGGACAGGGTACTAATGAAAAACTGTTTTTT. V gene TRBV7-8 combines with J gene TRBJ1-4; 7 bases are a match to TRBD1. CDR3 length: 15 residues. Losses at the gene ends were 1 base for V and 2 bases for J; bases not matched to a gene: 1. Germline CDR1 SGHVS, CDR2 FQNEAQ.

In this sample, this clonotype turned up a few times. The chain combines TRBV6-2 or TRBV6-3 with TRBJ2-3; 10 nucleotides line up with TRBD2. From germline, CDR1 is MNHEY and CDR2 SVGEGT. The V segment lost 2 bases and the J segment 2 bases; nucleotides outside the gene matches: 1. The CDR3 loop spans 15 amino acids. The DNA of the CDR3 is TGTGCCAGCAGTTACACTAGCGGGACCACAGATACGCAGTATTTT. Translation gives CASSYTSGTTDTQYF.

The chain carries TRBV27 and TRBJ2-3; 8 bases are shared with TRBD2. Germline CDR1 reads MNHEY; CDR2 reads SMNVEV (reference sequence). CDR3 size: 15 residues. V was clipped by 6 bases and J by 6 bases; unmatched bases: 11. CDR3 DNA: TGTGCCAGCAGGGGACTTAGCGGGGAGGCCGATACGCAGTATTTT. It translates to CASRGLSGEADTQYF.

In its sample, this clonotype was seen many times. V is TRBV7-2 and J is TRBJ2-3, with 10 bases lining up with TRBD2. V lost 4 bases and J lost 5; bases outside the gene matches: 9. The germline V gene encodes CDR1 SGHTA and CDR2 FQGNSA. The CDR3 totals 16 residues. The CDR3 DNA is TGTGCCAGCAGCTCGAGCGGGGGGGCCGCTTTAGATACGCAGTATTTT. The encoded protein is CASSSSGGAALDTQYF.

This clonotype was observed a few times. The chain carries TRBV19 and TRBJ2-1; 11 nucleotides agree with TRBD2. The germline CDR1 and CDR2 sequences are LNHDA and SQIVND (reference sequence). The junction had 9 bases not matched to a gene; V was cut back by 1 base and J by 1 base. CDR3 length: 19 amino acids. CDR3 amino acids: CASSIGGVAGGDSYNEQFF. The CDR3 DNA follows: TGTGCCAGTAGTATAGGAGGGGTAGCGGGGGGGGATTCCTACAATGAGCAGTTCTTC.

Many counts were recorded for this clonotype. J is TRBJ2-2 and V is TRBV7-6, with D tentatively TRBD1 (6 bases). Germline assignment: CDR1 SGHVS and CDR2 FNYEAQ. Deletions cut 11 bases from V and 1 base from J, with 14 bases between. This CDR3 region has 14 residues. CDR3 coding DNA: TGTGCCTCGAGGGACACCTTGAACACCGGGGAGCTGTTTTTT. Its translation: CASRDTLNTGELFF. Using reference TRBV7-6 and TRBJ2-2 for the parts outside the CDR3, the full variable domain is GAGVSQSPRYKVTKRGQDVALRCDPISGHVSLYWYRQALGQGPEFLTYFNYEAQQDKSGLPNDRFSAERPEGSISTLTIQRTEQRDSAMYRCASRDTLNTGELFFGEGSRLTVL.

This clonotype has a handful of counts. The rearrangement joins TRBV6-2 or TRBV6-3 to TRBJ1-5; maybe TRBD1 (6 bases). V was cut by 5 bases and J by 9 bases, with 11 bases left in between. Germline CDR1 MNHEY, CDR2 SVGEGT. This CDR3 is built from 12 residues. CDR3 sequence (DNA): TGTGCCAGCAGTCACGCGGACAGGCCCCAGCATTTT. It yields the protein CASSHADRPQHF.

V usage is TRBV19 and J usage is TRBJ1-1; D unclear. In germline, CDR1 is LNHDA, CDR2 SQIVND (reference sequence). The CDR3 runs 13 residues. Trimming took off 6 bases at V and 2 bases at J, with 10 bases between the two ends. The CDR3 coding sequence is TGTGCCAGTAGACCCTTGGTTAACACTGAAGCTTTCTTT. It is translated as CASRPLVNTEAFF.

This clonotype was seen many times. The chain employs TRBV7-2 and TRBJ2-5, with TRBD2 matching over 9 bases. Germline values: CDR1 SGHTA, CDR2 FQGNSA. V lost 2 bases and J lost 5; bases outside the gene matches: 6. The CDR3 length is 15 residues. The CDR3 DNA sequence: TGTGCCAGCAGCTTAACCCTAGCGGGGTACGAGACCCAGTACTTC. Translating it yields CASSLTLAGYETQYF.

This clonotype occurred a few times. This rearrangement joins TRBV5-4 to TRBJ1-2; D possibly corresponds to TRBD1 (6 bases). CDR3 length equals 16 residues. Trimming removed 4 bases from V and 5 bases from J, with 21 bases in between. Germline assignment: CDR1 SGHNT and CDR2 YYREEE (reference sequence). The CDR3 loop is CASSPDRWIELYGYTF. CDR3 nucleotide sequence: TGTGCCAGCAGCCCCGACAGGTGGATTGAACTATATGGCTACACCTTC.

As concerns this clonotype: A much larger clone lies a single base off, so this may be a read error. The J gene is TRBJ2-1, the V gene TRBV12-3 or TRBV12-4; 9 positions match TRBD2. Germline trimming cut 7 bases from V and 2 bases from J; bases unmatched to any gene: 6. The length of the CDR3 is 15 residues. CDR3 nucleotides: TGTGCCAGCACCCCGACTAGCGGAGCCTACAATGAGCAGTTCTTC. Its translation is CASTPTSGAYNEQFF.

The chain combines TRBV19 with TRBJ1-5; weak D call: TRBD1 (6 bases). Germline CDR1 is LNHDA and CDR2 is SQIVND (reference sequence). The CDR3 is made up of 16 amino acids. V dropped 6 bases and J dropped 4 bases, with 19 bases sitting between them. The CDR3 coding sequence is TGTGCCAGTAGGGCTTGGGAACAGGGCGAAAATCAGCCCCAGCATTTT. This encodes CASRAWEQGENQPQHF. Full variable domain (remainder filled in from reference TRBV19 and TRBJ1-5): DGGITQSPKYLFRKEGQNVTLSCEQNLNHDAMYWYRQDPGQGLRLIYYSQIVNDFQKGDIAEGYSVSREKKESFPLTVTSAQKNPTAFYLCASRAWEQGENQPQHFGDGTRLSIL.

Here the CDR3 reads CASSLRLLGYTF. For the CDR3, the DNA is TGTGCCAGCAGCTTGCGGCTTCTTGGCTACACCTTC. The chain has TRBV5-6 and TRBJ1-2; D gene uncertain. The ends were cut back, 1 base at V and 7 bases at J, with 8 bases in the middle. This CDR3 has 12 residues. Germline V CDR1 and CDR2: SGHDT, YYEEEE.

In its sample, this clonotype was seen a few times. J is TRBJ2-1 and V is TRBV15; no clear D. V lost 0 bases and J 0 bases, leaving 6 bases between the germline ends. In germline, CDR1 is LNHNV, CDR2 YYDKDF (reference sequence). The CDR3 is made up of 15 amino acids. CDR3 protein: CATSREGSSYNEQFF. The CDR3 region has the DNA TGTGCCACCAGCAGAGAAGGGTCCTCCTACAATGAGCAGTTCTTC.

This clonotype showed up just a few times. The chain combines TRBV29-1 with TRBJ2-1, with 9 bases lining up with TRBD2. V shed 7 bases, J shed 7 bases, and the junction held 11 bases outside the gene matches. Germline V gives CDR1 SQVTM, CDR2 ANQGSEA. This CDR3 is 14 amino acids long. This CDR3 reads CSAVAGGPANEQFF. CDR3 DNA: TGCAGCGCTGTGGCGGGGGGGCCGGCTAATGAGCAGTTCTTC.

V usage is TRBV10-3 and J usage is TRBJ1-1; 7 nucleotides match TRBD1. The CDR3 runs to 11 residues. In germline, CDR1 is ENHRY, CDR2 SYGVKD. J was trimmed by 8 bases and V by 10 bases; bases with no gene match: 7. The CDR3 spells CATKTGVEAFF. The CDR3 DNA follows: TGTGCCACCAAAACAGGGGTGGAAGCTTTCTTT.

CDR3 sequence: CASSLRSETNYGYTF. The CDR3 coding sequence is TGCGCCAGCAGCTTGAGGTCAGAAACTAACTATGGCTACACCTTC. This chain joins TRBV5-1 and TRBJ1-2; no clear D gene. The CDR3 length is 15 residues. Looked up from germline, CDR1 is SGHRS and CDR2 is YFSETQ. The V gene lost 1 base and the J gene lost 0 bases, with 10 bases spanning the gap.

V gene TRBV6-1 combines with J gene TRBJ2-1, with D possibly being TRBD2 (7 bases). The germline CDR1 and CDR2 sequences are MNHNS and SASEGT. V gave up 0 bases and J gave up 6 bases, with 15 bases separating them. CDR3 length: 16 residues. Here the CDR3 reads CASSEARGGVFNEQFF. In DNA form, the CDR3 reads TGTGCCAGCAGTGAAGCAAGAGGGGGGGTGTTCAATGAGCAGTTCTTC.

This clonotype was seen many times. V is TRBV7-6 and J is TRBJ2-1; TRBD2 matches 7 bases. The CDR3 sequence is 16 residues long. The V gene end was trimmed by 1 base and the J gene end by 0 bases; junction bases not matched to a gene: 3. Germline V gene lookup returns CDR1 SGHVS and CDR2 FNYEAQ. CDR3 bases: TGTGCCAGCAGCTTAGAAGCGGGGAGCTCCTACAATGAGCAGTTCTTC. It is translated as CASSLEAGSSYNEQFF.